The 29 T cell receptor beta chains reported below all come from one sample, sequenced in a study of human T cells and chemical hapten exposure. The time point is: patch test 2, 6 weeks after DPC sensitization. As to treatment: therapeutic diphenylcyclopropenone sensitization with weekly scalp DPC. MiXCR was run by TCRdb on the RACE reads, yielding one entry per CDR3 protein. The table includes 330,000 or so distinct CDR3 sequences, about 6% detected once. This specimen consisted of whole blood, obtained in connection with sensitization to the hapten diphenylcyclopropenone (DPC). All receptors derive from a woman between 18 and 30 years old with alopecia areata. Some clones in this sample may be carry-over from other donors' samples.

The CDR3 DNA follows: TGTGCCAGCAGTGGATCCCGGGGTACCGGGGAGCTGTTTTTT. The encoded protein is CASSGSRGTGELFF. V is TRBV2 and J is TRBJ2-2, with a tentative D call TRBD2 (5 bases). Per the germline V gene, CDR1 is SNHLY and CDR2 is FYNNEI. The ends were cut back, 4 bases at V and 5 bases at J, with 11 bases in the middle. This CDR3 has 14 amino acids.

This clonotype was found a few times. This chain uses TRBV12-3 or TRBV12-4 with TRBJ1-1; D might be TRBD1 (5 bases). V dropped 8 bases and J dropped 3 bases, with 10 bases sitting between them. CDR3 length: 12 residues. Here the CDR3 reads CASCRDYTEAFF. DNA of the CDR3: TGTGCCAGCTGCAGGGACTACACTGAAGCTTTCTTT.

This clonotype was recorded at least ten times. This chain connects TRBV2 to TRBJ2-1; a possible D gene is TRBD2 (6 bases). CDR3 length: 15 amino acids. Deletions cut 3 bases from V and 4 bases from J, with 13 bases between. Germline V gene data show CDR1 as SNHLY and CDR2 as FYNNEI. The CDR3 region has the DNA TGTGCCAGCAGTGATCGGCGGGGTGGTTACAATGAGCAGTTCTTC. This encodes CASSDRRGGYNEQFF. Filled out from reference TRBV2 and TRBJ2-1, the complete variable domain reads EPEVTQTPSHQVTQMGQEVILRCVPISNHLYFYWYRQILGQKVEFLVSFYNNEISEKSEIFDDQFSVERPDGSNFTLKIRSTKLEDSAMYFCASSDRRGGYNEQFFGPGTRLTVL.

This clonotype has more than one count but fewer than ten. V usage is TRBV7-2 and J usage is TRBJ2-1; D tentatively reads TRBD1 or TRBD2 (5 bases each). The CDR3 spans 15 residues. The V gene's germline CDR1 is SGHTA and CDR2 FQGNSA. The ends were cut back, 0 bases at V and 10 bases at J, with 16 bases in the middle. The CDR3 DNA is TGTGCCAGCAGCTTAGCGCCCGGGACCCGAGGCGAGCAGTTCTTC. Translated, it gives CASSLAPGTRGEQFF. The entire variable domain, with the rest obtained from reference TRBV7-2 and TRBJ2-1, is as follows: GAGVSQSPSNKVTEKGKDVELRCDPISGHTALYWYRQSLGQGLEFLIYFQGNSAPDKSGLPSDRFSAERTGGSVSTLTIQRTQQEDSAVYLCASSLAPGTRGEQFFGPGTRLTVL.

This clonotype was counted only a few times. The CDR3 region is CSAPPPGADSPLHF. The CDR3 DNA reads TGCAGTGCCCCACCCCCAGGGGCGGATTCACCCCTCCACTTT. This chain connects TRBV20-1 to TRBJ1-6, with D tentatively TRBD1 (6 bases). Looked up from germline, CDR1 is DFQATT and CDR2 is SNEGSKA (reference sequence). Trimming cost V 6 bases and J 8 bases, with 17 bases left between them. CDR3 length: 14 residues.

This clonotype came up many times. The genes are TRBV7-9 and TRBJ1-4, with D unresolved. The CDR3 length is 11 residues. V lost 4 bases and J lost 12, with 9 bases in between. Germline-derived CDR1 and CDR2 are SEHNR and FQNEAQ (reference sequence). CDR3 residues: CASSSRLELFF. In nucleotides, the CDR3 is TGTGCCAGCAGCTCACGACTGGAACTGTTTTTT. The full variable domain, completed using reference TRBV7-9 and TRBJ1-4, is DTGVSQNPRHKITKRGQNVTFRCDPISEHNRLYWYRQTLGQGPEFLTYFQNEAQLEKSRLLSDRFSAERPKGSFSTLEIQRTEQGDSAMYLCASSSRLELFFGSGTQLSVL.

The CDR3 DNA reads as TGTGCCAGCCGGCGCAAACCTTACAATGAGCAGTTCTTC. Its protein is CASRRKPYNEQFF. This chain connects TRBV7-2 to TRBJ2-1; the D is unclear. CDR3 length: 13 residues. Germline values: CDR1 SGHTA, CDR2 FQGNSA. V gave up 8 bases and J gave up 4 bases, with 12 bases separating them.

This clonotype was picked up a small number of times. The chain has TRBV2 and TRBJ1-5; no firm D call. This CDR3 comprises 12 residues. The germline CDR1 and CDR2 sequences are SNHLY and FYNNEI. V was pared by 1 base and J by 6 bases, with 4 bases between. CDR3 in DNA: TGTGCCAGCAGTGAAGGTCGTCAGCCCCAGCATTTT. Translating gives CASSEGRQPQHF.

The chain joins TRBV12-3 or TRBV12-4 to TRBJ1-4, with D hard to call. V gave up 6 bases and J gave up 0 bases, with 11 bases separating them. CDR3 length: 15 residues. CDR3 protein: CASSQSVATNEKLFF. The CDR3 DNA sequence: TGTGCCAGCAGCCAATCGGTTGCAACTAATGAAAAACTGTTTTTT.

This clonotype was detected a few times. The chain couples TRBV6-2 or TRBV6-3 to TRBJ2-5; D remains unclear. CDR3 length: 15 residues. V shed 1 base and J shed 4 bases, with 13 bases lying between them. Looked up from germline, CDR1 is MNHEY and CDR2 is SVGEGT. CDR3 sequence (DNA): TGTGCCAGCAGTTACTTACGACTGCCCGGAGAGACCCAGTACTTC. Its translation is CASSYLRLPGETQYF.

This clonotype has a count of ten or more. V and J are TRBV7-9 and TRBJ1-1; D ambiguous. Per germline, CDR1 SEHNR and CDR2 FQNEAQ (reference sequence). With 5 bases removed from V and 1 base from J, the gap between germline ends came to 14 bases. The CDR3 is 15 residues long. DNA for the CDR3: TGTGCCAGCAGCACCCTTAGCGACCAGAACACTGAAGCTTTCTTT. As protein: CASSTLSDQNTEAFF.

This clonotype was observed a few times. The chain couples TRBV2 to TRBJ2-7, with D possibly being TRBD2 (5 bases). Per germline, CDR1 SNHLY and CDR2 FYNNEI. Trimming took 6 bases from V and 3 from J, leaving 21 bases between them. This CDR3 comprises 16 residues. CDR3 nucleotides: TGTGCCAGCAGCCCCTCTTTCTGGGGAGTCAACTACGAGCAGTACTTC. Encoded protein: CASSPSFWGVNYEQYF.

This clonotype was seen more than once but under ten times. V usage is TRBV5-1 and J usage is TRBJ2-3; TRBD1 matches at 8 bases. CDR1 is SGHRS and CDR2 is YFSETQ in the germline V gene. There are 15 residues in the CDR3. Trimming took 4 bases from V and 3 from J; bases not matched to a gene: 7. The CDR3 loop is CASSRGQVLTDTQYF. CDR3 coding DNA: TGCGCCAGCAGCCGGGGACAGGTTTTGACAGATACGCAGTATTTT.

This clonotype has a count of ten or more. The chain joins TRBV20-1 to TRBJ1-1; no reliable D call. The CDR3 has 12 residues. V shed 2 bases and J shed 7 bases, with 11 bases lying between them. Germline assignment: CDR1 DFQATT and CDR2 SNEGSKA (reference sequence). The DNA for the CDR3 is TGCAGTGCTAGATTAAAGGAGCTTGAAGCTTTCTTT. It codes for CSARLKELEAFF.

This clonotype was seen at least ten times. V usage is TRBV14 and J usage is TRBJ1-6; D unresolved. This CDR3 contains 16 residues. Germline V gene sequence: CDR1 SGHDN, CDR2 FVKESK. V shed 4 bases and J shed 0 bases, with 10 bases lying between them. CDR3 bases: TGTGCCAGCAGCCGGACCGTAAGCTCCTATAATTCACCCCTCCACTTT. Protein product: CASSRTVSSYNSPLHF.

The chain combines TRBV11-2 with TRBJ1-1, with 9 nucleotides matching TRBD1. CDR1 and CDR2 from the germline V gene are SGHAT and FQNNGV. J lost 5 bases, V lost 4 bases, and 8 bases had no gene match. The CDR3 contains 15 residues. CDR3 DNA: TGTGCCAGCAGCTCATACAGGGGGCGCGGAACTGAAGCTTTCTTT. Translated: CASSSYRGRGTEAFF.

In this sample, this clonotype turned up many times. V is TRBV28 and J is TRBJ1-2, with TRBD1 matching 7 bases. Trimming took 6 bases from V and 8 from J; bases not matched to a gene: 9. The length of the CDR3 is 13 residues. Germline V lookup: CDR1 MDHEN, CDR2 SYDVKM. CDR3 nucleotides: TGTGCCAGCAGAGCAGGGGGGGAAGGCGGCTACACCTTC. This codes for CASRAGGEGGYTF.

This clonotype was seen only a few times. The CDR3 end shows no conserved phenylalanine or tryptophan, and so a read error is likely. V usage is TRBV5-6 and J usage is TRBJ1-1; 12 bases match TRBD1. The V and J ends lost 4 bases and 10 bases, in that order; junction bases with no gene match: 14. The CDR3 has 16 residues. Germline values: CDR1 SGHDT, CDR2 YYEEEE. The CDR3 DNA reads as TGTGCCAGCAGCCCGACCGGGACAGGGGGCCGGGCCACAGCTTTCCTT. It is translated as CASSPTGTGGRATAFL.

The chain links TRBV5-1 to TRBJ2-3; TRBD1 or TRBD2 may be the D gene (5 bases each). The germline gives CDR1 SGHRS, CDR2 YFSETQ. Trimming took off 4 bases at V and 5 bases at J, with 14 bases between the two ends. The CDR3 consists of 14 residues. CDR3 in DNA: TGCGCCAGCAGCCCGGGACCCAACCTAGATACGCAGTATTTT. Translating gives CASSPGPNLDTQYF. The full variable domain, with the rest looked up from reference TRBV5-1 and TRBJ2-3, is KAGVTQTPRYLIKTRGQQVTLSCSPISGHRSVSWYQQTPGQGLQFLFEYFSETQRNKGNFPGRFSGRQFSNSRSEMNVSTLELGDSALYLCASSPGPNLDTQYFGPGTRLTVL.

This clonotype appeared a few times. The chain combines TRBV7-2 with TRBJ2-3; TRBD2 might be the D (5 bases). The CDR3 is 13 residues long. Germline V gene lookup returns CDR1 SGHTA and CDR2 FQGNSA. V was clipped by 5 bases and J by 9 bases, with 15 bases between them. CDR3 sequence (DNA): TGTGCCAGCAGCCGGACTCTGAGAGGGACGCAGTATTTT. Protein: CASSRTLRGTQYF.

This clonotype was counted only a few times. The V and J genes are TRBV28 and TRBJ2-2; 8 bases match TRBD1. The CDR3 sequence is 14 residues long. CDR1 is MDHEN and CDR2 is SYDVKM in the germline V gene. The junction had 3 bases not matched to a gene; V was cut back by 8 bases and J by 1 base. The CDR3, as DNA: TGTGCCAGCTTGGACAGGGTGAACACCGGGGAGCTGTTTTTT. Protein sequence: CASLDRVNTGELFF.

This clonotype was observed at least ten times. V and J are TRBV20-1 and TRBJ1-1; a possible D gene is TRBD1 (5 bases). The V gene lost 0 bases and the J gene lost 4 bases, with 18 bases spanning the gap. Germline-derived CDR1 and CDR2 are DFQATT and SNEGSKA (reference sequence). The CDR3 length is 16 residues. CDR3 DNA sequence: TGCAGTGCTAGAGATGGGGCTGCGGGGCTGGTCACTGAAGCTTTCTTT. Amino acid sequence: CSARDGAAGLVTEAFF.

This clonotype appeared many times. The V and J genes are TRBV27 and TRBJ1-6, with 7 bases aligning to TRBD1. Germline loops: CDR1 MNHEY, CDR2 SMNVEV (reference sequence). Trimming removed 4 bases from V and 6 bases from J; junction bases left unmatched: 3. The CDR3 length is 14 residues. The CDR3 coding sequence is TGTGCCAGCAGTTCGACAGGGTTTAATTCACCCCTCCACTTT. The encoded protein is CASSSTGFNSPLHF.

Many counts were recorded for this clonotype. The chain is built from TRBV12-3 or TRBV12-4 and TRBJ2-5; possibly TRBD2 for D (5 bases). The CDR3 is 13 residues long. The V gene lost 5 bases and the J gene lost 4 bases, with 11 bases spanning the gap. For the CDR3, the DNA is TGTGCCAGCAGTCCCGGGGTCCGAGAGACCCAGTACTTC. Its translation: CASSPGVRETQYF.

This clonotype has a handful of counts. The chain combines TRBV9 with TRBJ2-3; the match to TRBD1 covers 7 bases. The CDR3 loop spans 15 amino acids. Germline V gives CDR1 SGDLS, CDR2 YYNGEE. V lost 0 bases and J lost 2; bases outside the gene matches: 3. The CDR3 nucleotides read TGTGCCAGCAGCGTAGAGGGACAGCCCACAGATACGCAGTATTTT. Translated, it gives CASSVEGQPTDTQYF.

The chain employs TRBV18 and TRBJ1-2; 9 bases line up with TRBD1. The CDR3 has 15 residues. The V and J ends lost 6 bases and 0 bases, in that order; junction bases with no gene match: 5. Germline-derived CDR1 and CDR2 are KGHSH and LQKENI. CDR3 sequence (DNA): TGTGCCAGCTCGAGGGACAGGGATACTAACTATGGCTACACCTTC. The encoded protein is CASSRDRDTNYGYTF.

The rearrangement joins TRBV27 to TRBJ2-3; D call uncertain. With 3 bases removed from V and 2 bases from J, the gap between germline ends came to 12 bases. Germline V lookup: CDR1 MNHEY, CDR2 SMNVEV (reference sequence). The length of the CDR3 is 15 residues. The CDR3 region is CASSLMGLSTDTQYF. Written as DNA, the CDR3 is TGTGCCAGCAGTTTGATGGGGTTGTCCACAGATACGCAGTATTTT.

V is TRBV4-3 and J is TRBJ2-7, with 14 positions matching TRBD2. The CDR3 runs 15 residues. V was clipped by 0 bases and J by 6 bases; unmatched bases: 1. Germline CDR1 reads LGHNA; CDR2 reads YSLEER. This CDR3 reads CASSQDGTSGGEQYF. CDR3 sequence (DNA): TGCGCCAGCAGCCAAGACGGGACTAGCGGGGGCGAGCAGTACTTC.

The J gene is TRBJ2-3, the V gene TRBV10-3, with D perhaps matching TRBD1 or TRBD2 (6 bases each). V gave up 7 bases and J gave up 2 bases, with 13 bases separating them. The CDR3 totals 14 residues. The germline gives CDR1 ENHRY, CDR2 SYGVKD. The CDR3: CAIMGGGFTDTQYF. In DNA, the CDR3 is TGTGCCATCATGGGGGGCGGTTTCACAGATACGCAGTATTTT.